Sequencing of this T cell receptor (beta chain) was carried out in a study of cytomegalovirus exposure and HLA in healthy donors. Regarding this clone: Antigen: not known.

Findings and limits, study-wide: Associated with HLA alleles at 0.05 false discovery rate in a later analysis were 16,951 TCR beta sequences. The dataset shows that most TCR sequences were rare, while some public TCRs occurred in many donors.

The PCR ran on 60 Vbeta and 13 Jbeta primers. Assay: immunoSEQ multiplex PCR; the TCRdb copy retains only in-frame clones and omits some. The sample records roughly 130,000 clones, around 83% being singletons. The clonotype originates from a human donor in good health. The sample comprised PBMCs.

The CDR3 DNA reads TGCGCCAGCAGCTGGCCGGGGGGCGATCCCGGGGAGCTGTTTTTT. It translates to CASSWPGGDPGELFF. The V call is TRBV4-1, the J call TRBJ2-2, with D possibly being TRBD2 (7 bases). V lost 5 bases, J lost 6 bases, and 16 bases lay in between. CDR1 is MGHRA, CDR2 YSYEKL, per germline. The CDR3 has 15 residues.